Listed below are T cell receptor beta chains from one sample, sequenced in a study of blood T cell repertoires in COVID-19. Sequenced by immunoSEQ multiplex PCR; TCRdb stores in-frame clones only, minus some. The sample lists 30,000 to 35,000 clones, 90% occurring once. The sequenced sample consisted of peripheral blood. The receptor set was obtained from an elderly man with acute or convalescent COVID-19. The CDR3 runs from the conserved cysteine through the conserved F or W. D genes are given only for firm matches. Expanded clones get a size class; other rows say once, few or many, or leave the size out.

clone size	D gene	J gene	V gene	CDR3 DNA	CDR3 protein
.	TRBD1	TRBJ2-3	TRBV15	TGTGCCATCCGGGACAGGATCACAGATACGCAGTATTTT	CAIRDRITDTQYF
few	TRBD1	TRBJ2-2	TRBV12-5	TGTGCTTCCTCCGGGGACAGGGGGATCACCGGGGAGCTGTTTTTT	CASSGDRGITGELFF
once	.	TRBJ1-2	TRBV4-2	TGTGCCAGCAGCCGGTCTGATGGAGTGGGCTATGGCTACACCTTC	CASSRSDGVGYGYTF
.	TRBD1	TRBJ1-5	TRBV2	TGTGCCAGCAGTTCAGGGGGCTATGGCAATCAGCCCCAGCATTTT	CASSSGGYGNQPQHF
once	.	TRBJ2-1	TRBV5-5	TGTGCCAGCAGCTTGGCACTAGCCCGGAACAATGAGCAGTTCTTC	CASSLALARNNEQFF
.	TRBD1	TRBJ1-5	TRBV2	TGTGCCAGCAGTGGGACAGGGGACCATCAGCCCCAGCATTTT	CASSGTGDHQPQHF
.	.	TRBJ1-5	TRBV5-1	TGCGCCAGCAGGTGGTCAGTTGATCAGCCCCAGCATTTT	CASRWSVDQPQHF
.	TRBD1	TRBJ1-5	TRBV19	TGTGCCAGTAGTTCCCCGACAGGGTCGCTATGGCAGCCCCAGCATTTT	CASSSPTGSLWQPQHF
once	.	TRBJ1-1	TRBV19	TGTGCCAGTAGTATTTACTTGAACACTGAAGCTTTCTTT	CASSIYLNTEAFF
.	.	TRBJ2-5	TRBV27	TGTGCCAGCAGTTTCCGGGAGCAAGAGACCCAGTACTTC	CASSFREQETQYF
.	.	TRBJ1-2	TRBV5-1	TGCGCCAGCAGCCTGTACGGGCCAGCGAGCGGGGGCTACACCTTC	CASSLYGPASGGYTF
.	.	TRBJ2-5	TRBV5-8	TGTGCCAGCAGCTTGCACGGAATACAGGGAGAAGAAGAGACCCAGTACTTC	CASSLHGIQGEEETQYF
.	TRBD1	TRBJ2-2	TRBV9	TGTGCCAGCAGCGTAGGGACAGGGGTTGACGGGGAGCTGTTTTTT	CASSVGTGVDGELFF
.	.	TRBJ1-1	TRBV3-1/TRBV3-2	TGTGCCAGCAGCCCAACACTGAACACTGAAGCTTTCTTT	CASSPTLNTEAFF
.	.	TRBJ1-4	TRBV3-1/TRBV3-2	TGTGCCAGCAGCCAAGATAGACATCCACCCCGGGAAAAACTGTTTTTT	CASSQDRHPPREKLFF
.	TRBD2	TRBJ2-1	TRBV5-1	TGCGCCAGCAGCTTGACAGCGGGGGGGCTAGATGAGCAGTTCTTC	CASSLTAGGLDEQFF
few	TRBD2	TRBJ2-5	TRBV28	TGTGCCAGCAGTCTAGCGGGGGTTGAAAAGACCCAGTACTTC	CASSLAGVEKTQYF
.	TRBD2	TRBJ2-7	TRBV4-1	TGCGCCAGCAGCCCTCCCGGGACTAGCGGGGAGGAGCAGTACTTC	CASSPPGTSGEEQYF
.	.	TRBJ2-5	TRBV29-1	TGCAGCGTTAGTACTGGAGGTGGGGAGACCCAGTACTTC	CSVSTGGGETQYF
.	.	TRBJ1-3	TRBV2	TGTGCCAGCAAGGGGGACCTCTCTGGAAACACCATATATTTT	CASKGDLSGNTIYF
.	.	TRBJ1-2	TRBV6-6	TGTGCCAGCAGTTACAGCAGGGACACTAACTATGGCTACACCTTC	CASSYSRDTNYGYTF
.	.	TRBJ1-1	TRBV6-4	TGTGCCAGCTCTCGGGACGGGGGGAACACTGAAGCTTTCTTT	CASSRDGGNTEAFF
.	TRBD1	TRBJ1-2	TRBV28	TGTGCCAGCAGTTCGGGACAGGGCACGGGTGGCTACACCTTC	CASSSGQGTGGYTF
.	.	TRBJ1-6	TRBV4-2	TGTGCCAGCAGCCAACGGACAGCCGATAATTCACCCCTCCACTTT	CASSQRTADNSPLHF
.	.	TRBJ2-2	TRBV5-1	TGCGCCAGCAGCTTTCGGGGGGCCCTCAGTAACACCGGGGAGCTGTTTTTT	CASSFRGALSNTGELFF
.	TRBD1	TRBJ1-1	TRBV3-1/TRBV3-2	TGTGCCAGCAGCCCCCCCTGGGGCAGGGGGCTGGGCACTGAAGCTTTCTTT	CASSPPWGRGLGTEAFF
.	.	TRBJ2-7	TRBV15	TGTGCCACCAGCAGAGATCGGACATCCTACGAGCAGTACTTC	CATSRDRTSYEQYF
once	.	TRBJ1-1	TRBV14	TGTGCCAGCAGCCAGAGGTCGAACTGGAACACTGAAGCTTTCTTT	CASSQRSNWNTEAFF
.	.	TRBJ2-3	TRBV15	TGTGCCACCAGCATTTTTTTATCTGGGGGGGATACGCAGTATTTT	CATSIFLSGGDTQYF
.	TRBD1	TRBJ1-3	TRBV5-6	TGTGCCAGCAGCTTTGGTACAGGGGACGGAAACACCATATATTTT	CASSFGTGDGNTIYF
.	TRBD1	TRBJ2-7	TRBV6-1	TGTGCCAGCAGTGAAGGGACAGGGGGTAGTTACGAGCAGTACTTC	CASSEGTGGSYEQYF
once	.	TRBJ2-7	TRBV15	TGTGCCACCAGCAGGGATACGGGTCCGAAGGTCTCCTACGAGCAGTACTTC	CATSRDTGPKVSYEQYF
.	.	TRBJ1-2	TRBV19	TGTGCCAGTAGTATAAGTGGGACATATCCAACTGGCTACACCTTC	CASSISGTYPTGYTF
.	.	TRBJ1-1	TRBV2	TGTGCCAGCACAGGGGACAACACTGAAGCTTTCTTT	CASTGDNTEAFF
.	.	TRBJ1-5	TRBV20-1	TGCAGTGCTAGTTCGGGCAGGGATCAGCCCCAGCATTTT	CSASSGRDQPQHF
.	TRBD1	TRBJ2-2	TRBV28	TGTGCCAGTCCCGACAGGGTCACCGGGGAGCTGTTTTTT	CASPDRVTGELFF
.	TRBD1	TRBJ2-1	TRBV19	TGTGCCAGTAGTCGGGACAGCTACAATGAGCAGTTCTTC	CASSRDSYNEQFF
.	.	TRBJ2-7	TRBV11-3	TGTGCCAGCAGCATCACGACGGGAGTTGGCGAGCAGTACTTC	CASSITTGVGEQYF
.	.	TRBJ1-5	TRBV5-1	TGCGCCAGCAGCCCAGGGGAGGGCCCGACGGGCAATCAGCCCCAGCATTTT	CASSPGEGPTGNQPQHF
.	.	TRBJ2-1	TRBV3-1/TRBV3-2	TGTGCCAGCAGCCAAGGCCTACCGCCCTACAATGAGCAGTTCTTC	CASSQGLPPYNEQFF
.	.	TRBJ1-5	TRBV2	TGTGCCAGCGGGTCAAACGGAGCCTTGGAGCAGCCCCAGCATTTT	CASGSNGALEQPQHF
.	TRBD2	TRBJ2-1	TRBV6-4	TGTGCCAGCAGTGGGCTAGCGGGGGGGCTGGATGAGCAGTTCTTC	CASSGLAGGLDEQFF
.	TRBD1	TRBJ1-5	TRBV19	TGTGCCAGTAGTACCACATCGACAGGGGCAGGCAATCAGCCCCAGCATTTT	CASSTTSTGAGNQPQHF
few	TRBD2	TRBJ2-3	TRBV19	TGTGCCAGTAGTAAGAAAGCGGGGGGGCCAGATACGCAGTATTTT	CASSKKAGGPDTQYF
.	TRBD1	TRBJ1-5	TRBV5-1	TGCGCCAGCCGACAGGGGGCTAATCAGCCCCAGCATTTT	CASRQGANQPQHF
.	TRBD1	TRBJ1-5	TRBV2	TGTGCCAGCACCCTTCAGGGGGCGATCAATCAGCCCCAGCATTTT	CASTLQGAINQPQHF
.	TRBD1	TRBJ2-5	TRBV11-2	TGTGCCAGCAGCCCTAGTCTAGGGGGCCGAGAGACCCAGTACTTC	CASSPSLGGRETQYF
.	.	TRBJ2-2	TRBV6-1	TGTGCCAGCAGTGAATTGGACTCCACCGGGGAGCTGTTTTTT	CASSELDSTGELFF
.	TRBD1	TRBJ1-2	TRBV9	TGTGCCAGCAGCGTCGGGACAGGGTCCTATGGCTACACCTTC	CASSVGTGSYGYTF
.	.	TRBJ2-5	TRBV7-9	TGTGCCAGCAGCTTAGGTTCGGAGACCCAGTACTTC	CASSLGSETQYF